Below, 3 T cell receptor beta chains from the same sample are listed, as sequenced in a study of shared clonotypes between healthy human individuals. Measured with immunoSEQ multiplex PCR; TCRdb has only the in-frame clones, and not every one. The table includes fewer than 1.4 million clones, 75% to 80% detected once. Input material: memory CD4+ T cells from PBMCs. Described subset: CD45RA-negative fraction. These receptors came from a young man in good health. Some clones in this sample may be carry-over from other donors' samples.

The chain recombines TRBV27 with TRBJ1-2; TRBD1 matches 7 bases. V lost 5 bases to trimming and J lost 0 bases; unmatched junction nucleotides: 9. The V gene's germline CDR1 is MNHEY and CDR2 SMNVEV (reference sequence). CDR3 size: 16 residues. DNA of the CDR3: TGTGCCAGCAGTCGAGAAGGGGACAGATCTAACTATGGCTACACCTTC. It translates to CASSREGDRSNYGYTF.

This clone was seen more than once but under ten times. J is TRBJ1-1 and V is TRBV27; a weak D match, TRBD1 (5 bases). The V end lost 5 bases, the J end lost 5 bases, and 18 bases lay between the germline ends. CDR3 size: 15 residues. Germline V gives CDR1 MNHEY, CDR2 SMNVEV (reference sequence). CDR3 sequence reads: CASSPFREGRTEAFF. DNA for the CDR3: TGTGCCAGCAGTCCATTCAGGGAAGGGAGAACTGAAGCTTTCTTT.

This clone was observed many times. The sample has other DNA sequences that encode this CDR3 too. V gene TRBV11-2 combines with J gene TRBJ1-3; D unclear. Per the germline V gene, CDR1 is SGHAT and CDR2 is FQNNGV. V gave up 3 bases and J gave up 0 bases, with 6 bases separating them. The CDR3 has 14 residues. The CDR3 region is CASSLTNSGNTIYF. CDR3 nucleotides: TGTGCCAGCAGCTTGACAAACTCTGGAAACACCATATATTTT.